This T cell receptor beta chain was retrieved from a study of blood T cell repertoires in COVID-19. Germline V gives CDR1 MDHEN, CDR2 SYDVKM. The CDR3 runs 14 residues. V lost 5 bases and J 6 bases, leaving 16 bases between the germline ends. Enrolled through a virtual design, the participants were between 18 and 89 years of age and came from roughly 22 US areas. Produced via immunoSEQ multiplex PCR; TCRdb's table is partial and in-frame only. The profile shows around 200,000 clones, roughly 85% of them singletons. The sequencing sample was made of PBMCs or T cells enriched from blood (not recorded which). This chain joins TRBV28 and TRBJ1-2; the D gene is possibly TRBD1 (6 bases). The sequence was collected from a man between 40 and 49 years old who had recovered from COVID-19. The CDR3 nucleotides are TGTGCCAGCAGTCTAATACAGGGTATGGATGGCTACACCTTC. Protein: CASSLIQGMDGYTF.